The 2 T cell receptor beta chains given below trace back to one sample, sequenced in a study of blood T cell repertoires in COVID-19. Method: immunoSEQ multiplex PCR; TCRdb's copy keeps in-frame clones and lacks some. This sample has about 370,000 clones, with roughly 90% found just once. Source material: peripheral blood. These receptors came from a woman younger than 45 with COVID-19, enrolled during active disease.

The chain recombines TRBV19 with TRBJ1-4; D is ambiguous. The CDR3 sequence is 17 residues long. The germline V and J ends were trimmed by 7 bases and 0 bases, with 18 bases remaining between them. Germline values: CDR1 LNHDA, CDR2 SQIVND (reference sequence). The CDR3 DNA sequence: TGTGCCAGTACAGCGGGAACTAATATTGCAACTAATGAAAAACTGTTTTTT. The encoded protein is CASTAGTNIATNEKLFF. The complete variable domain, with remaining parts taken from reference TRBV19 and TRBJ1-4, reads DGGITQSPKYLFRKEGQNVTLSCEQNLNHDAMYWYRQDPGQGLRLIYYSQIVNDFQKGDIAEGYSVSREKKESFPLTVTSAQKNPTAFYLCASTAGTNIATNEKLFFGSGTQLSVL.

The chain recombines TRBV27 with TRBJ1-2; D unclear. Per the germline V gene, CDR1 is MNHEY and CDR2 is SMNVEV (reference sequence). V was cut by 4 bases and J by 4 bases, with 16 bases left in between. This CDR3 spans 15 amino acids. For the CDR3, the DNA is TGTGCCAGCAGTTGGACCAGCGGTAAAATCTATGGCTACACCTTC. Amino acid sequence: CASSWTSGKIYGYTF.